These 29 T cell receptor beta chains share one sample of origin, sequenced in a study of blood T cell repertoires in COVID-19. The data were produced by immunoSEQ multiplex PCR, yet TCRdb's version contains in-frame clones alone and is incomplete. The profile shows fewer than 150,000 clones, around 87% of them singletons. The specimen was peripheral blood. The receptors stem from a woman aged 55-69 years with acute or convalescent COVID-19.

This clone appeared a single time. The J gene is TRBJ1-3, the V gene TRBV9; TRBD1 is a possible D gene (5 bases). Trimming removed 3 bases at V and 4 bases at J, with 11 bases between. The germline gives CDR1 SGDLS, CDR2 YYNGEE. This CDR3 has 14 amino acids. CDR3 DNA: TGTGCCAGCAGCGCCGGACACGGAGGAAACACCATATATTTT. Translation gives CASSAGHGGNTIYF. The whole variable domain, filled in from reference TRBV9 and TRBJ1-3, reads DSGVTQTPKHLITATGQRVTLRCSPRSGDLSVYWYQQSLDQGLQFLIQYYNGEERAKGNILERFSAQQFPDLHSELNLSSLELGDSALYFCASSAGHGGNTIYFGEGSWLTVV.

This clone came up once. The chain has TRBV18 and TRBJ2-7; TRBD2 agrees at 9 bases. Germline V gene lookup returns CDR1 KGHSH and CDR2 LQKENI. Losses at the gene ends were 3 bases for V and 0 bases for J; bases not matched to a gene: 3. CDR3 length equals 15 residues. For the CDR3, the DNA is TGTGCCAGCTCACCGAGCGGGAGGAGCTCCTACGAGCAGTACGTC. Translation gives CASSPSGRSSYEQYV.

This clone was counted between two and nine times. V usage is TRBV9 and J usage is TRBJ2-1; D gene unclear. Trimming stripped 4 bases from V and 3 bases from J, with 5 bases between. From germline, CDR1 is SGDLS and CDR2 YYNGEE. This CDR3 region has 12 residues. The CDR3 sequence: CASSTNYNEQFF. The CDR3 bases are TGTGCCAGCAGCACTAACTACAATGAGCAGTTCTTC.

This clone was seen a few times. DNA of the CDR3: TGTGCCAGCAGTCGCCACGAGGATGGCTACACCTTC. The encoded protein is CASSRHEDGYTF. The chain has TRBV3-1 (or the pseudogene TRBV3-2) and TRBJ1-2; D ambiguous. Germline V gene sequence: CDR1 LGHDT, CDR2 YNNKEL (reference sequence). The CDR3 extends over 12 amino acids. The V end lost 6 bases, the J end lost 6 bases, and 11 bases lay between the germline ends.

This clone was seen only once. The CDR3 bases are TGTGCCAGCAGTTTATCCCTCGGCCCTCCGAGGGGCTACACCTTC. It specifies CASSLSLGPPRGYTF. The gene calls are TRBV28 and TRBJ1-2; D is unresolved. The V end was cut by 1 base, the J end by 8 bases, with 17 bases between. Looked up from germline, CDR1 is MDHEN and CDR2 is SYDVKM. This CDR3 spans 15 amino acids.

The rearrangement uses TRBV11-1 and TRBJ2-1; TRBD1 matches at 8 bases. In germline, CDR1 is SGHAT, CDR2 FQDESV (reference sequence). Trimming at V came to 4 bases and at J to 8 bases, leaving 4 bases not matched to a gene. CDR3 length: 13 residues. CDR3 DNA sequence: TGTGCCAGCAGCTCCTACAGGGGGGATGAGCAGTTCTTC. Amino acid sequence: CASSSYRGDEQFF.

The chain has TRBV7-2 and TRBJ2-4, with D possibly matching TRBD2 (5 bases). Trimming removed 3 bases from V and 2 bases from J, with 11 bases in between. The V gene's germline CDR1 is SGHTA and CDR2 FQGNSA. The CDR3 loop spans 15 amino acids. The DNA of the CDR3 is TGTGCCAGCAGCTTGAGGGCCGCGACCAAAAACATTCAGTACTTC. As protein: CASSLRAATKNIQYF.

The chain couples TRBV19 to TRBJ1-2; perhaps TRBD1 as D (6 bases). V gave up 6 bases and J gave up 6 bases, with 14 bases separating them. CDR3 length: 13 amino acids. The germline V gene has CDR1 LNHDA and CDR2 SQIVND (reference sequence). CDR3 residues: CASRLTGGNGYTF. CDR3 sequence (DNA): TGTGCCAGTAGACTTACGGGGGGCAATGGCTACACCTTC.

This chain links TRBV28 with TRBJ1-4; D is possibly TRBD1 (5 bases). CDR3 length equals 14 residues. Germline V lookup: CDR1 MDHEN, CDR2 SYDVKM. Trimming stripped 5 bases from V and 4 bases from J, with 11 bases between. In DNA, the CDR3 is TGTGCCAGCAGTACTCGGGGGGGTAATGAAAAACTGTTTTTT. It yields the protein CASSTRGGNEKLFF. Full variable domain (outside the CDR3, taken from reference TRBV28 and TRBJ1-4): DVKVTQSSRYLVKRTGEKVFLECVQDMDHENMFWYRQDPGLGLRLIYFSYDVKMKEKGDIPEGYSVSREKKERFSLILESASTNQTSMYLCASSTRGGNEKLFFGSGTQLSVL.

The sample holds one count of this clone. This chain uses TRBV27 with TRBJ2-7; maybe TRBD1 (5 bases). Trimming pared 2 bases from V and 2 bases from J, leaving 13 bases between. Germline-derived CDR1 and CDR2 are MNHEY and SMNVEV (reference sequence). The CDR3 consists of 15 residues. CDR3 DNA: TGTGCCAGCAGTTTAGTGCAGGGCCCCACCTACGAGCAGTACTTC. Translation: CASSLVQGPTYEQYF.

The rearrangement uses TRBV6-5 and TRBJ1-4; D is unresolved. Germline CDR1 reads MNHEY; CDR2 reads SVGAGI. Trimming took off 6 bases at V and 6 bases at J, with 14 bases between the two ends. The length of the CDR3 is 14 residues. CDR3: CASSPGRADEKLFF. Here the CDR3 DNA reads TGTGCCAGCAGCCCGGGGAGGGCGGATGAAAAACTGTTTTTT.

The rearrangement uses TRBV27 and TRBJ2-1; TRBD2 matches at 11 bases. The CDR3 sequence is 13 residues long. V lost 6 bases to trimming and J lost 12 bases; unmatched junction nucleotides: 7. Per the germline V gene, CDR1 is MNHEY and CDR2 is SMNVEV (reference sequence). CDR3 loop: CASRPLAGGPQFF. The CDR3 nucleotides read TGTGCCAGCAGGCCCCTAGCGGGAGGCCCGCAGTTCTTC.

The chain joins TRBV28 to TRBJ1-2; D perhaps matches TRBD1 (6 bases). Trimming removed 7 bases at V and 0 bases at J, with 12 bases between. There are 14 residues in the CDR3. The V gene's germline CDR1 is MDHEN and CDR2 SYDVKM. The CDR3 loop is CASTEDSPNYGYTF. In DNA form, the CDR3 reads TGTGCCAGCACCGAGGACAGCCCTAACTATGGCTACACCTTC.

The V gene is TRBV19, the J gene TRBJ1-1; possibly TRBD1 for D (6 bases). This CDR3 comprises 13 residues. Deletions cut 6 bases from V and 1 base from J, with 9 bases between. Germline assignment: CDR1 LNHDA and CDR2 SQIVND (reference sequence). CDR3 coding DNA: TGTGCCAGTAGCCAGACAGGGAACACTGAAGCTTTCTTT. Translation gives CASSQTGNTEAFF.

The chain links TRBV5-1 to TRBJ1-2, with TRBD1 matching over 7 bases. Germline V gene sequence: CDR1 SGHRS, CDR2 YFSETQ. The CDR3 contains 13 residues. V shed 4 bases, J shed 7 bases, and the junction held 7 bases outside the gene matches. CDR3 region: CASSPGTEGGYTF. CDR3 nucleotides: TGCGCCAGCAGCCCCGGGACAGAGGGTGGCTACACCTTC.

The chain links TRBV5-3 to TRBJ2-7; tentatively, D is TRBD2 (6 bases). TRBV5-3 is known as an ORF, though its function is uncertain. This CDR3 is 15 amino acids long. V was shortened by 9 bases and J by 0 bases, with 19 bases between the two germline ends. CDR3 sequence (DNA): TGTGCCACCGCGCCGGGACTCATCAGCTCCTACGAGCAGTACTTC. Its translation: CATAPGLISSYEQYF.

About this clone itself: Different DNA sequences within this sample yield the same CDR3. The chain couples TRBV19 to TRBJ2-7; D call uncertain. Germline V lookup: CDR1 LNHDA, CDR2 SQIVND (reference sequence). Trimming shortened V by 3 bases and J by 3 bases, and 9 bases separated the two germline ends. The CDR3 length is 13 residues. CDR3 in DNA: TGTGCCAGTAGTATTGCCGTCAGCTACGAGCAGTACTTC. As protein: CASSIAVSYEQYF.

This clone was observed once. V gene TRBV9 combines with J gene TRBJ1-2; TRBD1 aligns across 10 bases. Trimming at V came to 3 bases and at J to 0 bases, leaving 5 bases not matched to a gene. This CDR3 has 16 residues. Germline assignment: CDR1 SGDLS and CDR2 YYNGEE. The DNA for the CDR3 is TGTGCCAGCAGCGGGAGGACAGGGGGAGCTAACTATGGCTACACCTTC. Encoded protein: CASSGRTGGANYGYTF. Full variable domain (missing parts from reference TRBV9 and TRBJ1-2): DSGVTQTPKHLITATGQRVTLRCSPRSGDLSVYWYQQSLDQGLQFLIQYYNGEERAKGNILERFSAQQFPDLHSELNLSSLELGDSALYFCASSGRTGGANYGYTFGSGTRLTVV.

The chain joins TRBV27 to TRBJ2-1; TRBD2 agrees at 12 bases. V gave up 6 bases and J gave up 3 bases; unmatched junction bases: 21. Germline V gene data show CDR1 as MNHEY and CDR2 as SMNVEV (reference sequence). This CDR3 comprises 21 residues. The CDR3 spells CASSSWALAGGPGLLYNEQFF. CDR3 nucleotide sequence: TGTGCCAGCAGCTCCTGGGCCCTAGCGGGAGGGCCCGGGCTTCTCTACAATGAGCAGTTCTTC.

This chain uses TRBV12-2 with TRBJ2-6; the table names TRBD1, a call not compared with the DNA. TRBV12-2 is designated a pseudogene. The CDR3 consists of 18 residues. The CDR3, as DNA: TGTGCAACAAAACAGGCCGGGACACTTCGATCTGGGGCCAACGTCCTGACTTTC. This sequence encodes CATKQAGTLRSGANVLTF.

CDR3 nucleotide sequence: TGTGCCAGCAGTCCCTTCGGACAGGTCAATCAGCCCCAGCATTTT. Amino acids: CASSPFGQVNQPQHF. This chain links TRBV27 with TRBJ1-5, with 7 nucleotides matching TRBD1. The CDR3 covers 15 residues. V was clipped by 5 bases and J by 3 bases; unmatched bases: 7. Per germline, CDR1 MNHEY and CDR2 SMNVEV (reference sequence).

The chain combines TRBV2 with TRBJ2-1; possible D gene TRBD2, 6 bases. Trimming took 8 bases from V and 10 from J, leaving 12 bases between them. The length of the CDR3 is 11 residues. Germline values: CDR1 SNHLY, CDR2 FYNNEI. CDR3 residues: CASSTRWEQFF. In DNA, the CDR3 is TGTGCCAGCTCGACTAGGTGGGAGCAGTTCTTC.

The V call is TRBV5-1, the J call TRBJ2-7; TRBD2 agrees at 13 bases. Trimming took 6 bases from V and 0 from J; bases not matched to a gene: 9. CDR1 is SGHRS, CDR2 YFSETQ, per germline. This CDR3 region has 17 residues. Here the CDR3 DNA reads TGCGCCAGCACTCCCGGGACTAGCGGGACAAGCTCCTACGAGCAGTACTTC. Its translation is CASTPGTSGTSSYEQYF.

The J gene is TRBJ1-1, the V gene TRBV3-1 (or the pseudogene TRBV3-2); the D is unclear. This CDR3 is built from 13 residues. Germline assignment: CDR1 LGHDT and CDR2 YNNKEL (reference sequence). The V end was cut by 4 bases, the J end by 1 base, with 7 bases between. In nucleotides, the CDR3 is TGTGCCAGCAGCCTTGGAGCGAACACTGAAGCTTTCTTT. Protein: CASSLGANTEAFF.

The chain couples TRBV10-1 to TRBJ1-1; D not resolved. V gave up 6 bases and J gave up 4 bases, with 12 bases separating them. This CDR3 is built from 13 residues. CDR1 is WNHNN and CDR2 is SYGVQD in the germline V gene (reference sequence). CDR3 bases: TGCGCCAGCAGCCCGGGGTTCGGCACTGAAGCTTTCTTT. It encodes CASSPGFGTEAFF.

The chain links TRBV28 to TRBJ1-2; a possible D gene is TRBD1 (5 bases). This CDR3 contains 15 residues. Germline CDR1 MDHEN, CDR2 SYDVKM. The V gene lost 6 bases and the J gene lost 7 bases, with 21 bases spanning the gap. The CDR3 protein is CASSIMRPQGSGYTF. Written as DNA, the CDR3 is TGTGCCAGCAGCATAATGCGCCCCCAGGGTTCTGGCTACACCTTC.

The CDR3 is CASSATVTGNGYTF. The DNA of the CDR3 is TGTGCCAGCAGCGCGACTGTGACAGGGAATGGCTACACCTTC. The chain is built from TRBV9 and TRBJ1-2; 7 positions match TRBD1. Trimming removed 3 bases from V and 6 bases from J; junction bases left unmatched: 8. CDR3 length equals 14 residues. Germline V gives CDR1 SGDLS, CDR2 YYNGEE.

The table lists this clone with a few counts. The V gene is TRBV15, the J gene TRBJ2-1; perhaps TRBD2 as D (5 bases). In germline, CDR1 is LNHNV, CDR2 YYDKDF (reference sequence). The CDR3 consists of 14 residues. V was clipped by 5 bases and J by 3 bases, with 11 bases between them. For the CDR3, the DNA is TGTGCCACCAGCGGCGAGACTATCTACAATGAGCAGTTCTTC. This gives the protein CATSGETIYNEQFF.

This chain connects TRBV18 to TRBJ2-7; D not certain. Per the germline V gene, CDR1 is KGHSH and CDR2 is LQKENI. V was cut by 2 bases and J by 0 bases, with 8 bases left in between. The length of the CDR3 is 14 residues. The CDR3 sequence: CASSPVPFSYEQYF. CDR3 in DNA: TGTGCCAGCTCACCAGTTCCCTTCTCCTACGAGCAGTACTTC.